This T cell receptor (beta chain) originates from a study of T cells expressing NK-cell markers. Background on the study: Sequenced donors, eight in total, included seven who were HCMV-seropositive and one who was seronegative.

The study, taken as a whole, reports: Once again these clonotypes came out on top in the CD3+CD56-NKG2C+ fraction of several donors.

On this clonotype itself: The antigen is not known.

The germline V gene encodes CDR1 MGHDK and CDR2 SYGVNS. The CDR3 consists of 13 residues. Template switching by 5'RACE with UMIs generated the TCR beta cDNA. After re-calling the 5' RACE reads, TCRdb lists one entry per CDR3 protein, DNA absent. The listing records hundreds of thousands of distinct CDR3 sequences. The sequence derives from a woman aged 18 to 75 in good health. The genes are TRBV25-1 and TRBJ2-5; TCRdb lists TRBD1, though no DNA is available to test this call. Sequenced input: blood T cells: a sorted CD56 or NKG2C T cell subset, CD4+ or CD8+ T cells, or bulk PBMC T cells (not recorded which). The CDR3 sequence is CASSEGGEETQYF.